Listed below are T cell receptor beta chains from one sample, sequenced in a study of cytomegalovirus exposure and HLA in healthy donors. TCRdb keeps only in-frame clones here, not all; method: immunoSEQ multiplex PCR. The ten most abundant clones cover about 1% of a sample with 200,000 to 250,000 clones. The sequenced material came from PBMCs. These receptors came from a girl between 2 and 10 years old in good health and CMV-seropositive. The CDR3 runs from the conserved cysteine through the conserved F or W. D genes are given only for firm matches.

len: 15
j_gene: TRBJ2-2
d_gene: -
v_gene: TRBV28
CDR3nt: TGTGCCAGCAGTTTATCCGCGGGGAACACCGGGGAGCTGTTTTTT
CDR3aa: CASSLSAGNTGELFF

len: 12
j_gene: TRBJ1-1
d_gene: -
v_gene: TRBV5-8
CDR3nt: TGTGCCAGCAGCTTGAGGGGCGCTGAAGCTTTCTTT
CDR3aa: CASSLRGAEAFF

len: 13
j_gene: TRBJ2-7
d_gene: -
v_gene: TRBV4-1
CDR3nt: TGCGCCAGCAGCCAAGACACAGGGCGCGGGCAGTACTTC
CDR3aa: CASSQDTGRGQYF

len: 18
j_gene: TRBJ1-5
d_gene: -
v_gene: TRBV5-1
CDR3nt: TGCGCCAGCAGCCTAGGCCCACTGGGGACTCTTATTTATCAGCCCCAGCATTTT
CDR3aa: CASSLGPLGTLIYQPQHF

len: 14
j_gene: TRBJ1-5
d_gene: TRBD1
v_gene: TRBV19
CDR3nt: TGTGCCAGTAGTCGGACAGGCGTTAATCAGCCCCAGCATTTT
CDR3aa: CASSRTGVNQPQHF

len: 15
j_gene: TRBJ2-7
d_gene: TRBD2
v_gene: TRBV7-8
CDR3nt: TGTGCCAGCAGCTTAGAGAGGGCGGGAGAGGGCGAGCAGTACTTC
CDR3aa: CASSLERAGEGEQYF

len: 13
j_gene: TRBJ1-6
d_gene: -
v_gene: TRBV28
CDR3nt: TGTGCCAGCAGTTACCCAGGGGATTCACCCCTCCACTTT
CDR3aa: CASSYPGDSPLHF

len: 14
j_gene: TRBJ1-3
d_gene: -
v_gene: TRBV6-1
CDR3nt: TGTGCCAGCAGCACAGATCCCTCTGGAAACACCATATATTTT
CDR3aa: CASSTDPSGNTIYF

len: 15
j_gene: TRBJ2-1
d_gene: TRBD2
v_gene: TRBV28
CDR3nt: TGTGCCAGCAGTTTAGTACCAGCGGGATGGAATGAGCAGTTCTTC
CDR3aa: CASSLVPAGWNEQFF

len: 16
j_gene: TRBJ2-1
d_gene: TRBD2
v_gene: TRBV7-9
CDR3nt: TGTGCCAGCAGCCAGACCAGTGGGAGGGTAACAAATGAGCAGTTCTTC
CDR3aa: CASSQTSGRVTNEQFF

len: 13
j_gene: TRBJ2-1
d_gene: TRBD2
v_gene: TRBV29-1
CDR3nt: TGCAGCGGAAGTCTAGCGGGTGGCAATGAGCAGTTCTTC
CDR3aa: CSGSLAGGNEQFF

len: 13
j_gene: TRBJ1-1
d_gene: -
v_gene: TRBV7-8
CDR3nt: TGTGCCAGCAGCTTAGTGGTTGGAGAGTCAGCTTTCTTT
CDR3aa: CASSLVVGESAFF

len: 17
j_gene: TRBJ1-3
d_gene: -
v_gene: TRBV7-2
CDR3nt: TGTGCCAGCAGCCCGCGGGCAGGGGCAGGCGGTGGAAACACCATATATTTT
CDR3aa: CASSPRAGAGGGNTIYF

len: 15
j_gene: TRBJ1-1
d_gene: TRBD1
v_gene: TRBV5-1
CDR3nt: TGCGCCAGCAGGTTTGTCGACAGGGAAGGAACTGAAGCTTTCTTT
CDR3aa: CASRFVDREGTEAFF

len: 13
j_gene: TRBJ1-1
d_gene: TRBD1
v_gene: TRBV5-1
CDR3nt: TGCGCCAGCAGCACAGGACAGGGGGCTGAAGCTTTCTTT
CDR3aa: CASSTGQGAEAFF

len: 13
j_gene: TRBJ1-1
d_gene: -
v_gene: TRBV9
CDR3nt: TGTGCCAGCAGCGTAGGGGCAGACACTGAAGCTTTCTTT
CDR3aa: CASSVGADTEAFF

len: 14
j_gene: TRBJ2-7
d_gene: -
v_gene: TRBV6-6
CDR3nt: TGTGCCAGCAGTTACGGTCAACTAGAGTACGAGCAGTACTTC
CDR3aa: CASSYGQLEYEQYF

len: 14
j_gene: TRBJ2-1
d_gene: TRBD2
v_gene: TRBV18
CDR3nt: TGTGCCAGCTCACCACCGGGACTAGCCGATGAGCAGTTCTTC
CDR3aa: CASSPPGLADEQFF

len: 16
j_gene: TRBJ2-1
d_gene: -
v_gene: TRBV5-1
CDR3nt: TGCGCCAGCAGCTTTCCACGGTCCAACTCCTACAATGAGCAGTTCTTC
CDR3aa: CASSFPRSNSYNEQFF

len: 16
j_gene: TRBJ2-7
d_gene: -
v_gene: TRBV4-2
CDR3nt: TGTGCCAGCAGCCCCAGAGGGGGCGGGACGAGCTACGAGCAGTACTTC
CDR3aa: CASSPRGGGTSYEQYF

len: 11
j_gene: TRBJ2-1
d_gene: TRBD1
v_gene: TRBV29-1
CDR3nt: TGCAGCCAAGGGGGCCGCGATGAGCAGTTCTTC
CDR3aa: CSQGGRDEQFF

len: 15
j_gene: TRBJ2-1
d_gene: TRBD2
v_gene: TRBV5-1
CDR3nt: TGCGCCAGCAGCCCCGGACTAGCGGGGCAGTATGAGCAGTTCTTC
CDR3aa: CASSPGLAGQYEQFF

len: 14
j_gene: TRBJ1-2
d_gene: TRBD1
v_gene: TRBV6-1
CDR3nt: TGTGCCAGCAGGGACCCCGGGACAGGGAATGGCTACACCTTC
CDR3aa: CASRDPGTGNGYTF

len: 13
j_gene: TRBJ1-6
d_gene: -
v_gene: TRBV5-1
CDR3nt: TGCGCCAGCAGCTTGACAGATAATTCACCCCTCCACTTT
CDR3aa: CASSLTDNSPLHF

len: 17
j_gene: TRBJ1-1
d_gene: -
v_gene: TRBV14
CDR3nt: TGTGCCAGCAGCCAAGATCGTCTAAGCAGGGTTCCCACTGAAGCTTTCTTT
CDR3aa: CASSQDRLSRVPTEAFF

len: 18
j_gene: TRBJ1-1
d_gene: TRBD1
v_gene: TRBV18
CDR3nt: TGTGCCAGCTCACCAAGGGGAGCGCCAGGACAGGATGGCACTGAAGCTTTCTTT
CDR3aa: CASSPRGAPGQDGTEAFF

len: 11
j_gene: TRBJ2-3
d_gene: -
v_gene: TRBV20-1
CDR3nt: TGCAGTGCTAGAGATCCGGATACGCAGTATTTT
CDR3aa: CSARDPDTQYF

len: 19
j_gene: TRBJ1-1
d_gene: -
v_gene: TRBV27
CDR3nt: TGTGCCAGCAGTTCGAACTCTCTCGCCGAGCGCGGGGTGAACACTGAAGCTTTCTTT
CDR3aa: CASSSNSLAERGVNTEAFF

len: 14
j_gene: TRBJ2-7
d_gene: -
v_gene: TRBV5-4
CDR3nt: TGTGCCAGCAGCCCGGCCCCTACAGGGCCCGAGCAGTACTTC
CDR3aa: CASSPAPTGPEQYF

len: 15
j_gene: TRBJ1-2
d_gene: TRBD1
v_gene: TRBV19
CDR3nt: TGTGCCAGTAGTATATGGTCGACAGGGGGCTATGGCTACACCTTC
CDR3aa: CASSIWSTGGYGYTF

len: 18
j_gene: TRBJ2-4
d_gene: -
v_gene: TRBV7-2
CDR3nt: TGTGCCAGCAGCCCGGAATCGAGGAGTGGGTTAGCCAAAAACATTCAGTACTTC
CDR3aa: CASSPESRSGLAKNIQYF

len: 15
j_gene: TRBJ1-2
d_gene: TRBD1
v_gene: TRBV5-1
CDR3nt: TGCGCCAGCAGCTCTCCGGGACAGCCGGACTATGGCTACACCTTC
CDR3aa: CASSSPGQPDYGYTF

len: 18
j_gene: TRBJ2-3
d_gene: TRBD2
v_gene: TRBV29-1
CDR3nt: TGCAGCGTGCTCAGCGGGAGGCCAGAGGGAACACGAGGAGATACGCAGTATTTT
CDR3aa: CSVLSGRPEGTRGDTQYF

len: 13
j_gene: TRBJ2-5
d_gene: -
v_gene: TRBV25-1
CDR3nt: TGTGCCAGCAGTGAAACAGTTCAAGAGACCCAGTACTTC
CDR3aa: CASSETVQETQYF

len: 14
j_gene: TRBJ2-1
d_gene: TRBD2
v_gene: TRBV6-4
CDR3nt: TGTGCCAGCAGGCCTAGCGGGAGAGTGAATGAGCAGTTCTTC
CDR3aa: CASRPSGRVNEQFF

len: 15
j_gene: TRBJ2-3
d_gene: TRBD2
v_gene: TRBV5-6
CDR3nt: TGTGCCAGCAGCCAGTCTAGCGGGAGTACAGATACGCAGTATTTT
CDR3aa: CASSQSSGSTDTQYF

len: 12
j_gene: TRBJ2-7
d_gene: -
v_gene: TRBV28
CDR3nt: TGTGCCAGCAGCCAGGGTTCCTACGAGCAGTACTTC
CDR3aa: CASSQGSYEQYF

len: 15
j_gene: TRBJ1-1
d_gene: TRBD1
v_gene: TRBV15
CDR3nt: TGTGCCACCAGCGTTTTGCCAGGGGGCGACACTGAAGCTTTCTTT
CDR3aa: CATSVLPGGDTEAFF